This paragraph covers one TCR beta chain sequence. This clone was detected once. Which antigen it targets is not known. No per-base quality is available; no much larger clone lies one base away. Using the deep immunoSEQ assay, TCR CDR3 regions were amplified from genomic DNA by multiplex PCR. Genomic DNA extracted from each cell subset was distributed evenly over all wells of several immunoSEQ 96-well plates, and each plate served as one replicate. For sorted subsets, around 0.2 ug of genomic DNA, equivalent to tens of thousands of T cell genomes, went into each replicate PCR. Purified libraries were quantified with a Qubit 3.0 fluorometer, sized on a Bioanalyzer 2100, and re-quantified with the KAPA Library Quantification kit. Every immunoSEQ 96-well plate was sequenced on a separate single-read 150-cycle Illumina NextSeq 550 flow cell. From the authors' description of their analysis: Because the immunoSEQ output held only junctional sequences and lacked quality scores, the filtering could not match the filtering applied to full-length reads. To assign V/J genes and CDR3, sequences were annotated against IMGT germline references using PyIR, a Python wrapper for IgBLAST v1.9. Reads were removed for weak V/J assignments (E-value above 1e-6), missing CDR3, stop codons, out-of-frame junctions, or ambiguous translated residues. V3J clonotypes were defined as sequences sharing the same inferred V gene, J gene, and CDR3 amino acid sequence. The percentage overlap between two repertoires was calculated by dividing the number of shared unique clonotypes by the size of the smaller repertoire. Three approaches were used to assess repertoire richness: RTK rarefaction, the Chao1 estimator, and Recon v2.1 estimates of unobserved clonotypes. Generation probabilities were computed with OLGA for all TCRbeta clonotypes obtained by the gDNA method from four donors. This immuneACCESS table, as held by TCRdb, lists in-frame sequences with V and J called but not all clones. Of the missing ones, under half trace to an unresolved V gene in checked studies; the others have no known cause. V, J and clone size were drawn from that table, and D and trimming were deduced from the DNA. This sample holds roughly 680,000 clones; roughly two thirds were observed only once. The ten biggest clones cover approximately 1.7% of the sample.

These data come from a study of shared clonotypes between healthy human individuals (TCRdb year 2020). Some background on the complete study: Three men and a couple of women, aged 18 to 49 years, made up the cohort. For each donor, CD4 naive and CD4 memory were each run on three plates, CD8 naive on two plates, and CD8 memory on one plate. The study deeply sequenced blood TCR repertoires of five healthy adults to estimate repertoire size and the extent of clonotype sharing between individuals. To increase sequencing depth and limit assay-specific biases, different laboratories used diverse techniques to prepare libraries and sequence TCR repertoires. Between about 0.8 and 9 billion PBMCs per donor were obtained by leukapheresis.

CDR3 length: 19 amino acids, cysteine to phenylalanine. Solely the CDR3 DNA is kept, with 57 bases framed from the first base. The germline V and J ends show losses of 0 bases and 7 bases respectively, and no gene match explains 18 bases of the junction. The germline V gene yields SGHRS for CDR1 and YFSETQ for CDR2. Healthy HIV-negative adults with no recently reported acute infections or vaccinations were included as donors. Every donor was a Caucasian adult living in Nashville, Tennessee, USA. CD4+ T cells were enriched through magnetic negative selection, after which naive cells were positively selected on CD45RA and the remaining negative fraction served as the memory subset. Blood was obtained by leukapheresis, after which PBMCs were separated by Ficoll-Histopaque density gradient centrifugation and cryopreserved in liquid nitrogen vapor phase. Analytical flow cytometry was used to check the purity and quantity of each magnetically sorted T cell population. Genomic DNA was isolated from each sorted fraction and quantified by UV absorbance on a Nanodrop 2000c.

What the work shows at the level of the full study, not this receptor alone: Compared with non-shared clonotypes, the clonotypes found in all four sorted-subset donors had higher generation probabilities. Across a few donors, around 5% of naive CD4, 3.5% of naive CD8, under 2.5% of memory CD4, and 0.4% to 0.45% of memory CD8 clonotypes were shared. Estimated clonotype richness was generally larger for naive than for memory subsets. Sampling was restricted to blood, and TCR repertoires in tissue are likely to differ from TCR repertoires in blood. Rarefaction of sorted-subset datasets indicated incomplete sequencing despite the large sequencing depth. Pairwise subsampling led to the expectation that sequencing depth would affect the degree of clonotype sharing among donors. Because the study included only a small number of donors, the genetic and exposure-history diversity represented was limited.

The rearrangement joined TRBV5-1 to TRBJ2-1, with TRBD1 matching 8 junction bases. What was sequenced was memory CD4+ T cells sorted from blood. Interpreted using the paper, the cell subset or site label stands for: CD45RA-negative fraction. The sequence derives from a woman in her thirties in good health. The nucleotide sequence reads as follows: TGCGCCAGCAGCTTGGCCTTCGGACAGGGCCCTCTCTATGGGAATGAGCAGTTCTTC. This encodes CASSLAFGQGPLYGNEQFF.